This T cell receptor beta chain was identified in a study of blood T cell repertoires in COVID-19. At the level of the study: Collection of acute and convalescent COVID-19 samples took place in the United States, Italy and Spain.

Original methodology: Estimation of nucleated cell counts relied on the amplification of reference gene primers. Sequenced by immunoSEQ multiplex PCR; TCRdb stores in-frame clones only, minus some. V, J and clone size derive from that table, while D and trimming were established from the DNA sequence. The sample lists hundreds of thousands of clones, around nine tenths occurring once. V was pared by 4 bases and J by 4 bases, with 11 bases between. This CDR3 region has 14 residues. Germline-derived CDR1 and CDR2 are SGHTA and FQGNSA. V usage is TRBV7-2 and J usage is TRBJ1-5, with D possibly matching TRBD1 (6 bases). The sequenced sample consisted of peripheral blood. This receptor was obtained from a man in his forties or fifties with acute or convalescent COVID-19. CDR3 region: CASSSTGTNQPQHF. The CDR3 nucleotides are TGTGCCAGCAGCTCGACAGGAACGAATCAGCCCCAGCATTTT.